Listed below are T cell receptor beta chains from one sample, sequenced in a study of blood T cells in healthy people across ages. TCRdb reanalysed the 5' RACE reads using MiXCR and keeps one entry per CDR3 protein. The table has about a million distinct CDR3 sequences, roughly two fifths seen once. The source material was blood. The receptors here all came from a man aged 18 to 30 in good health. Both conserved end residues are part of each CDR3. The order of the fields is clone size, J gene, D gene, V gene, CDR3 protein, CDR3 DNA. The D gene is left open where the match is weak. Only some rows state a clone size, as once, few, many or a class for expanded clones.

>NA|TRBJ1-6|NA|TRBV3-1
CASSQDLAGSSPLHF
TGTGCCAGCAGCCAAGACCTTGCCGGGAGTTCACCCCTCCACTTT
>NA|TRBJ2-7|NA|TRBV10-3
CAIRPRREAYNEQYF
TGTGCCATCAGGCCCCGGAGGGAAGCCTACAATGAGCAGTACTTC
>NA|TRBJ1-5|NA|TRBV10-3
CAISATDNSNQPQHF
TGTGCCATCAGTGCGACTGATAATAGCAATCAGCCCCAGCATTTT
>NA|TRBJ2-7|TRBD1|TRBV29-1
CSVESRGDRGYEQYF
TGCAGCGTTGAAAGCCGAGGGGACAGGGGCTACGAGCAGTACTTC
>NA|TRBJ1-2|NA|TRBV20-1
CSAPTTRGSYGYTF
TGCAGTGCTCCTACGACCAGGGGCAGCTATGGCTACACCTTC
>NA|TRBJ2-1|NA|TRBV20-1
CSARATTADEQFF
TGCAGTGCTAGAGCCACGACAGCAGATGAGCAGTTCTTC
>NA|TRBJ2-2|TRBD2|TRBV6-2/TRBV6-3
CASSSHRLAENTGELFF
TGTGCCAGCAGTTCCCACCGACTAGCGGAGAACACCGGGGAGCTGTTTTTT
>NA|TRBJ2-3|NA|TRBV9
CASSGLRIASTDTQYF
TGTGCCAGCAGCGGACTCAGGATCGCTAGCACAGATACGCAGTATTTT
>NA|TRBJ1-1|NA|TRBV29-1
CSVKELAGRVTEAFF
TGCAGCGTTAAAGAACTGGCGGGGAGGGTCACTGAAGCTTTCTTT
>few|TRBJ2-3|NA|TRBV20-1
CSARGADPSTDTQYF
TGCAGTGCTAGGGGAGCGGATCCTAGCACAGATACGCAGTATTTT
>once|TRBJ1-4|TRBD1|TRBV18
CASSQGARQGGNEKLFF
TGTGCCAGCTCTCAAGGCGCCCGTCAGGGGGGTAATGAAAAACTGTTTTTT
>NA|TRBJ1-1|NA|TRBV7-2
CASTFLPRVNTEAFF
TGTGCCAGCACCTTCCTACCTAGGGTCAACACTGAAGCTTTCTTT
>NA|TRBJ2-3|TRBD2|TRBV4-1
CASSQDNLAGGLLSTDTQYF
TGCGCCAGCAGCCAGGACAACCTAGCGGGGGGTCTACTTAGCACAGATACGCAGTATTTT
>few|TRBJ2-3|TRBD2|TRBV25-1
CASSEFAGGNTDTQYF
TGTGCCAGCAGTGAATTTGCGGGGGGAAACACAGATACGCAGTATTTT
>NA|TRBJ2-7|NA|TRBV28
CASSLSLAEQYF
TGTGCCAGCAGTTTATCCCTAGCCGAGCAGTACTTC
>NA|TRBJ2-1|TRBD1|TRBV24-1
CATSDPDRSYNEQFF
TGTGCCACCAGTGATCCGGACAGGTCCTACAATGAGCAGTTCTTC
>NA|TRBJ1-2|NA|TRBV3-1
CASSQAYQIRDTTNYGYTF
TGTGCCAGCAGCCAAGCCTACCAAATTCGGGACACCACTAACTATGGCTACACCTTC
>few|TRBJ1-2|TRBD1|TRBV29-1
CHRGGRAKYHPIVYTF
TGCCACAGGGGGGGCAGGGCCAAATATCATCCGATTGTCTACACCTTC
>NA|TRBJ1-6|NA|TRBV20-1
CSARDRQGPYNSPLHF
TGCAGTGCTAGAGATCGCCAGGGGCCATATAATTCACCCCTCCACTTT
>few|TRBJ1-1|NA|TRBV20-1
CSAIGLNTEAFF
TGCAGTGCTATTGGTCTGAACACTGAAGCTTTCTTT
>few|TRBJ1-5|NA|TRBV6-5
CASRKGGNQPQHF
TGTGCCAGCAGAAAGGGGGGCAATCAGCCCCAGCATTTT
>few|TRBJ1-1|NA|TRBV7-9
CASSVAEGTEAFF
TGTGCCAGCAGCGTAGCGGAGGGGACTGAAGCTTTCTTT
>many|TRBJ1-2|TRBD1|TRBV6-5
CASSQGGSNYGYTF
TGTGCCAGCAGTCAGGGGGGATCGAACTATGGCTACACCTTC
>NA|TRBJ1-5|NA|TRBV7-2
CASSFNRDSASQHF
TGTGCCAGCAGCTTTAACAGGGATTCGGCGTCCCAGCATTTT
>NA|TRBJ2-2|NA|TRBV29-1
CSVVASNTGELFF
TGCAGCGTTGTGGCCTCGAACACCGGGGAGCTGTTTTTT
>many|TRBJ1-2|NA|TRBV7-9
CASSLGSSANYGYTF
TGTGCCAGCAGCTTAGGTAGCAGTGCTAACTATGGCTACACCTTC
>NA|TRBJ2-5|NA|TRBV4-2
CASSQASDNQETQYF
TGTGCCAGCAGCCAAGCCTCCGACAATCAAGAGACCCAGTACTTC
>NA|TRBJ1-6|NA|TRBV3-1
CASSQESSSYNSPLHF
TGTGCCAGCAGCCAAGAGAGTAGCTCCTATAATTCACCCCTCCACTTT
>NA|TRBJ2-4|TRBD2|TRBV4-2
CASSQELRGGAGKNIQYF
TGTGCCAGCAGCCAAGAGCTCCGCGGGGGGGCCGGCAAAAACATTCAGTACTTC
>NA|TRBJ2-7|TRBD2|TRBV10-3
CAIRTSGGREACEQYF
TGTGCCATTAGGACTAGCGGGGGGCGGGAAGCCTGCGAGCAGTACTTC
>few|TRBJ1-2|NA|TRBV27
CASSFQGSVRYTF
TGTGCCAGCAGTTTTCAGGGTTCCGTGCGTTACACCTTC
>few|TRBJ1-5|NA|TRBV5-5
CASSFLGIGNQPQHF
TGTGCCAGCAGCTTCCTGGGGATCGGCAATCAGCCCCAGCATTTT
>NA|TRBJ1-2|TRBD1|TRBV20-1
CSAYRGADGYTF
TGCAGTGCTTACAGGGGCGCGGATGGCTACACCTTC
>NA|TRBJ2-3|TRBD1|TRBV12-3/TRBV12-4
CASSTSLGGTGDTQYF
TGTGCCAGCAGTACATCGCTAGGGGGCACGGGTGATACGCAGTATTTT
>NA|TRBJ1-6|NA|TRBV6-5
CASSEGVVNSPLHF
TGTGCCAGCAGTGAGGGAGTTGTTAATTCACCCCTCCACTTT
>NA|TRBJ1-5|TRBD1|TRBV28
CASTSTGGNQPQHF
TGTGCCAGCACCTCCACAGGGGGCAATCAGCCCCAGCATTTT
>NA|TRBJ1-4|NA|TRBV4-1
CASSQDRRSPRGEKLFF
TGCGCCAGCAGCCAAGATCGACGGTCCCCCCGGGGTGAAAAACTGTTTTTT